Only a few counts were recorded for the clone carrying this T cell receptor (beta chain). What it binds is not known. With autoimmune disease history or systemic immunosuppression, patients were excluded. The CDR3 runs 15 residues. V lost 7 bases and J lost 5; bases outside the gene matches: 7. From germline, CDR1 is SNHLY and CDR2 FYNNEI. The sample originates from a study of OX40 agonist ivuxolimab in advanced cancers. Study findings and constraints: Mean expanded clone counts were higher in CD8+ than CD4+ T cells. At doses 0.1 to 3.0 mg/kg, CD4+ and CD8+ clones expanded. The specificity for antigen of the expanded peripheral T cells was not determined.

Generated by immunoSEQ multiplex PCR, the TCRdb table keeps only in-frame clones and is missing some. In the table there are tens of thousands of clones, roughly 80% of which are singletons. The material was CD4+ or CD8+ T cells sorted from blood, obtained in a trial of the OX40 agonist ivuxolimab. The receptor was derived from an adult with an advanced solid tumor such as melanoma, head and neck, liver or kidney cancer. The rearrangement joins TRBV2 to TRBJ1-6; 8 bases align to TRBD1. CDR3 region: CASTVETGDNSPLHF. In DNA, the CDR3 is TGTGCCAGCACAGTGGAGACAGGGGATAATTCACCCCTCCACTTT.